These T cell receptor beta chains were read from a single sample in a study of cytomegalovirus exposure and HLA in healthy donors. Here immunoSEQ multiplex PCR was the method, and the copy in TCRdb shows in-frame clones only, minus some. The data hold about 150,000 clones, with approximately 80% observed a single time. Sample: PBMCs. These receptors were collected from a woman in her thirties or forties in good health and CMV-seropositive. Each CDR3 is given with its conserved first and last residue. The D gene is left open where the match is weak. Not every row has a clone size; where given, it reads once, few, many or a size class.

j_call | clone_size | v_call | d_call | cdr3_nt | cdr3_aa
TRBJ2-7 | NA | TRBV7-6 | NA | TGTGCCAGCAGCTTAGCTGGGACTTCCGCCACTGGCTACGAGCAGTACTTC | CASSLAGTSATGYEQYF
TRBJ2-1 | once | TRBV18 | TRBD2 | TGTGCCAGCTCACCACTAGCGGGAGAACTGAATGAGCAGTTCTTC | CASSPLAGELNEQFF
TRBJ2-1 | NA | TRBV16 | TRBD2 | TGTGCCAGCAGCGAGGGGAGGGGTATCTCCTACAATGAGCAGTTCTTC | CASSEGRGISYNEQFF
TRBJ2-2 | NA | TRBV11-2 | NA | TGTGCCAGCAGGTTTAGCGGACGCACCGGGGAGCTGTTTTTT | CASRFSGRTGELFF
TRBJ1-5 | NA | TRBV15 | TRBD1 | TGTGCCACCAGCAGAACGACAGGGTTTCAGCCCCAGCATTTT | CATSRTTGFQPQHF
TRBJ1-2 | few | TRBV7-9 | NA | TGTGCCAGCAGCTTAATGACAGAGGCTTCTGGCTACACCTTC | CASSLMTEASGYTF
TRBJ2-7 | NA | TRBV28 | NA | TGTGCCAGCAGTTTCCTCTCCTACGAGCAGTACTTC | CASSFLSYEQYF
TRBJ2-5 | NA | TRBV6-5 | TRBD1 | TGTGCCAGCAGTTACTCGAGCCAGGGGGCTTGGGAGACCCAGTACTTC | CASSYSSQGAWETQYF
TRBJ1-1 | NA | TRBV29-1 | NA | TGCAGCGCCTTAGTAGAGGGTCGGGTCGCTGAAGCTTTCTTT | CSALVEGRVAEAFF
TRBJ1-4 | NA | TRBV27 | NA | TGTGCCAGCAGTTCCGCCGGGAAGTGGGGTGAAAAACTGTTTTTT | CASSSAGKWGEKLFF
TRBJ2-1 | few | TRBV18 | NA | TGTGCCAGCTCACCGGTGGGTAGCAGCTACAATGAGCAGTTCTTC | CASSPVGSSYNEQFF
TRBJ2-1 | few | TRBV19 | NA | TGTGCCAGTAGTATACCAGGGCGCAGGGGCCAGACCCTAAAGTTCTTC | CASSIPGRRGQTLKFF
TRBJ1-1 | NA | TRBV5-6 | NA | TGTGCCAGCAGCTTGGCCGTCACAGGGATCGGTGACACTGAAGCTTTCTTT | CASSLAVTGIGDTEAFF
TRBJ2-1 | NA | TRBV27 | TRBD2 | TGTGCCAGCAGTTCCCAACCGCTAGCGGGATACTACAATGAGCAGTTCTTC | CASSSQPLAGYYNEQFF
TRBJ1-1 | NA | TRBV2 | NA | TGTGCCAGCAGTGATTCTCCAGGGATGAACACTGAAGCTTTCTTT | CASSDSPGMNTEAFF
TRBJ2-7 | few | TRBV29-1 | TRBD1 | TGCAGCGTTGACCGTGGACAGGGGGCTATCCGGTACTTC | CSVDRGQGAIRYF
TRBJ2-1 | NA | TRBV13 | NA | TGTGCCAGCAGCTCGACTACCCATGAGCAGTTCTTC | CASSSTTHEQFF
TRBJ2-5 | NA | TRBV4-1 | TRBD2 | TGCGCCAGCAGCTTAGGACTAGCGGGGTCATACCTACAAGAGACCCAGTACTTC | CASSLGLAGSYLQETQYF
TRBJ2-5 | NA | TRBV4-1 | NA | TGCGCCAGCAGCCAAGACTCGACGGGAGTGGTCCGTGGGACCCAGTACTTC | CASSQDSTGVVRGTQYF
TRBJ2-1 | NA | TRBV30 | TRBD1 | TGTGCCTGGAGTAATATAGGACAGGGGGCCTACAATGAGCAGTTCTTC | CAWSNIGQGAYNEQFF
TRBJ2-5 | NA | TRBV9 | NA | TGTGCCAGCAGCGTAGGGGGAGATTGGAGGGAGACCCAGTACTTC | CASSVGGDWRETQYF
TRBJ2-1 | NA | TRBV13 | TRBD2 | TGTGCCAGCAGTTCTCATTCACTAGCGGGACGCCCCCTTGAGCAGTTCTTC | CASSSHSLAGRPLEQFF
TRBJ1-4 | NA | TRBV30 | NA | TGTGCCTGGAGTGGGCTGGGCGAAAAACTGTTTTTT | CAWSGLGEKLFF
TRBJ2-7 | NA | TRBV6-1 | TRBD1 | TGTGCCAGCAGTGAAGCCCGGGACAGGGGCAGAAGCGAGCAGTACTTC | CASSEARDRGRSEQYF
TRBJ2-7 | once | TRBV4-1 | NA | TGCGCCAGCAGCCATCGGGGTCAGAAATCCTACGAGCAGTACTTC | CASSHRGQKSYEQYF
TRBJ1-1 | NA | TRBV2 | TRBD1 | TGTGCCAGCAGACCGGACAGGGTAAACACTGAAGCTTTCTTT | CASRPDRVNTEAFF
TRBJ2-7 | NA | TRBV2 | NA | TGTGCCAGCAGGACCAGGGAAAGCTCCTACGAGCAGTACTTC | CASRTRESSYEQYF
TRBJ2-1 | NA | TRBV28 | TRBD2 | TGTGCCAGCAGCCGGACTAGCGGTAACTACAATGAGCAGTTCTTC | CASSRTSGNYNEQFF
TRBJ2-1 | NA | TRBV16 | TRBD1 | TGTGCCAGCAGACTTTTGGGACAGGGGCACCACAATGAGCAGTTCTTC | CASRLLGQGHHNEQFF
TRBJ2-7 | NA | TRBV7-2 | NA | TGTGCCAGCAGCTTAATAGGCCGAGGCGAGCAGTACTTC | CASSLIGRGEQYF
TRBJ2-4 | NA | TRBV7-3 | TRBD1 | TGTGCCAGCAGCTTAAGCCCCGGCAGGGGGATCGAGGGCATTCAGTACTTC | CASSLSPGRGIEGIQYF
TRBJ2-3 | NA | TRBV7-9 | NA | TGTGCCAGCAGCCCACCAGTCTTGGATACGCAGTATTTT | CASSPPVLDTQYF
TRBJ2-6 | NA | TRBV19 | TRBD1 | TGTGCCAGTAGTCTAGGGGGCGCTGGGGCCAACGTCCTGACTTTC | CASSLGGAGANVLTF
TRBJ1-6 | NA | TRBV5-1 | TRBD1 | TGCGCCAGCAGCTCGGGACAGGGACCCTCAGCACCCCTCCACTTT | CASSSGQGPSAPLHF
TRBJ1-2 | few | TRBV2 | TRBD1 | TGTGCCAGCAGTTCGGAACAGGGGCTGGGTGGCTACACCTTC | CASSSEQGLGGYTF
TRBJ2-1 | NA | TRBV2 | NA | TGTGCCAGCAGTGATAGCTCCTACAATGAGCAGTTCTTC | CASSDSSYNEQFF